The 15 T cell receptor beta chains given below trace back to one sample, sequenced in a study of T cell responses to AZD1222 COVID-19 vaccine. Sequencing used immunoSEQ multiplex PCR; TCRdb keeps in-frame clones, though not all of them. This table has over 95,000 clones, about 90% appearing once. The starting material was peripheral blood, obtained 28 days after the second AZD1222 dose. Receptors were obtained from an adult who received the AZD1222 COVID-19 vaccine.

The rearrangement joins TRBV10-1 to TRBJ1-1, with D possibly TRBD1 on 5 matching bases. This CDR3 is 13 amino acids long. CDR1 is WNHNN, CDR2 SYGVQD, per germline (reference sequence). V was cut by 7 bases and J by 8 bases, with 17 bases left in between. Here the CDR3 DNA reads TGCGCCAGCACTCGAGAGCAGGGAGGAGAAGCTTTCTTT. This codes for CASTREQGGEAFF.

V usage is TRBV11-3 and J usage is TRBJ2-1; D ambiguous. This CDR3 is 13 amino acids long. Per germline, CDR1 SGHNT and CDR2 YENEEA. V lost 7 bases to trimming and J lost 0 bases, with 7 bases between them. CDR3 region: CASKGGSYNEQFF. For the CDR3, the DNA is TGTGCCAGCAAGGGCGGCTCCTACAATGAGCAGTTCTTC.

The chain is built from TRBV12-3 or TRBV12-4 and TRBJ1-2; D is unclear. Between the trimmed V and J ends, which lost 1 base and 0 bases, there was a span of 3 bases. The CDR3 runs to 13 residues. The CDR3 region is CASSLDANYGYTF. CDR3 DNA sequence: TGTGCCAGCAGTTTAGACGCTAACTATGGCTACACCTTC.

J is TRBJ1-6 and V is TRBV7-3; 9 bases line up with TRBD1. CDR1 SGHTA and CDR2 FQGTGA come from the germline V gene. V shed 4 bases, J shed 7 bases, and the junction held 11 bases outside the gene matches. CDR3 length equals 17 residues. CDR3 protein: CASSSTNPGQGNSPLHF. CDR3 nucleotides: TGTGCCAGCAGCTCAACCAATCCGGGACAGGGAAATTCACCCCTCCACTTT.

The chain recombines TRBV6-4 with TRBJ1-1; 7 bases fit TRBD1. J was trimmed by 5 bases and V by 6 bases; bases with no gene match: 12. The CDR3 spans 15 residues. The germline V gene encodes CDR1 MRHNA and CDR2 SNTAGT. CDR3 bases: TGTGCCAGCAGCTCCGATCCACAGGGGAGGACTGAAGCTTTCTTT. It is translated as CASSSDPQGRTEAFF.

The chain carries TRBV27 and TRBJ1-1; 10 nucleotides match TRBD1. CDR3 length: 17 residues. J gave up 1 base and V 7 bases, and 12 bases lay outside the gene matches. CDR1 is MNHEY and CDR2 is SMNVEV in the germline V gene (reference sequence). For the CDR3, the DNA is TGTGCCAGCACCCAAGGCCCGACAGGGGGCAGGAACACTGAAGCTTTCTTT. It is translated as CASTQGPTGGRNTEAFF.

The count of this clone is one. The genes are TRBV30 and TRBJ2-2, with D perhaps assigned TRBD1 or TRBD2 (6 bases each). V was pared by 2 bases and J by 4 bases, with 11 bases between. The germline V gene has CDR1 GTSNPN and CDR2 SVGIG (reference sequence). The CDR3 is 14 amino acids. CDR3 coding DNA: TGTGCCTGGAGTTCCGGGGGCGGCACCGGGGAGCTGTTTTTT. Residues: CAWSSGGGTGELFF.

The rearrangement uses TRBV6-5 and TRBJ2-7; the match to TRBD1 covers 7 bases. Germline V gives CDR1 MNHEY, CDR2 SVGAGI. V lost 6 bases and J lost 6; bases outside the gene matches: 11. The CDR3 has 14 amino acids. CDR3 coding DNA: TGTGCCAGCAGGGTGTTTTTAGGGGGCGGCGAGCAGTACTTC. This translates into CASRVFLGGGEQYF.

This chain connects TRBV6-4 to TRBJ1-1; D is possibly TRBD1 (6 bases). Per germline, CDR1 MRHNA and CDR2 SNTAGT. The CDR3 loop spans 13 amino acids. Trimming stripped 6 bases from V and 1 base from J, with 9 bases between. CDR3 protein: CASSQDRNTEAFF. The CDR3 bases are TGTGCCAGCAGCCAGGACAGGAACACTGAAGCTTTCTTT.

The chain employs TRBV6-5 and TRBJ2-7; 7 nucleotides line up with TRBD2. V lost 6 bases and J lost 5; bases outside the gene matches: 7. The CDR3 consists of 13 residues. Germline assignment: CDR1 MNHEY and CDR2 SVGAGI. The CDR3 spells CASSSPGTNEQYF. The CDR3 DNA is TGTGCCAGCAGCAGTCCCGGGACTAACGAGCAGTACTTC.

The chain combines TRBV3-1 (or the pseudogene TRBV3-2) with TRBJ2-1, with a tentative D call TRBD2 (6 bases). Per germline, CDR1 LGHDT and CDR2 YNNKEL (reference sequence). The CDR3 runs 18 residues. The V gene lost 0 bases and the J gene lost 4 bases, with 19 bases spanning the gap. CDR3 sequence: CASSQETVGEAKYNEQFF. The CDR3 region has the DNA TGTGCCAGCAGCCAAGAGACAGTGGGGGAGGCCAAATACAATGAGCAGTTCTTC.

J is TRBJ1-1 and V is TRBV5-4, with a possible D match to TRBD1 (5 bases). V was clipped by 0 bases and J by 7 bases, with 10 bases between them. The CDR3 spans 13 residues. Germline CDR1 SGHNT, CDR2 YYREEE (reference sequence). The CDR3 region is CASSLGGIGEAFF. DNA of the CDR3: TGTGCCAGCAGCTTGGGGGGCATAGGTGAAGCTTTCTTT.

This clone was detected a few times. The V and J genes are TRBV20-1 and TRBJ2-5, with TRBD1 matching 8 bases. The CDR3 runs 14 residues. With V trimmed by 3 bases and J by 4 bases, 7 bases remained unmatched. Per the germline V gene, CDR1 is DFQATT and CDR2 is SNEGSKA (reference sequence). CDR3 DNA: TGCAGTGCTAGTGCACAGGGGGGCAGAGAGACCCAGTACTTC. Residues: CSASAQGGRETQYF.

The gene calls are TRBV6-5 and TRBJ1-5; D unresolved. The CDR3 length is 14 residues. Trimming pared 4 bases from V and 4 bases from J, leaving 11 bases between. Germline V gene data show CDR1 as MNHEY and CDR2 as SVGAGI. The CDR3 here is CASSSSPGNQPQHF. The CDR3 bases are TGTGCCAGCAGTTCCTCCCCGGGTAATCAGCCCCAGCATTTT.

The chain uses TRBV21-1 and TRBJ2-1; TRBD1 reflects the table's D call only, with no check against the DNA. TRBV21-1 is annotated as a pseudogene. The length of the CDR3 is 16 residues. The CDR3, as DNA: TGTGCCAGCAGCAAAGGGGACAGGGGGACTTACAATGAGCAGTTCTTC. Its protein is CASSKGDRGTYNEQFF.